These T cell receptor beta chains were read from a single sample in a study of shared clonotypes between healthy human individuals. Sequenced by immunoSEQ multiplex PCR; TCRdb stores in-frame clones only, minus some. This sample has roughly 2 million clones; 85% to 95% occur once, and the top ten carry 0.1% to 0.15%. Material for sequencing was naive CD4+ T cells sorted from blood. Every receptor here comes from a man between 18 and 29 years old in good health. CDR3s leave out the opening cysteine and the closing phenylalanine or tryptophan.

V	J	CDR3
TRBV4-2	TRBJ1-2	ASSQGGGNYGYT
TRBV5-4	TRBJ2-3	ASSDLAGGTDTQY
TRBV7-9	TRBJ2-5	ASSLGLHQETQY
TRBV20-1	TRBJ2-1	SARRGEQF
TRBV5-1	TRBJ2-7	ASSQLGLAGAEQY
TRBV30	TRBJ1-2	AWSAGVRLGYT
TRBV18	TRBJ2-1	ASSSTVQENEQF
TRBV10-3	TRBJ2-7	AISESIQGPYEQY
TRBV5-1	TRBJ2-1	ASSNTPVFAGTGEQF
TRBV7-8	TRBJ2-7	ASSWGLANYEQY
TRBV2	TRBJ2-5	ASSEALGSQETQY
TRBV30	TRBJ2-7	AWSLSYEQY
TRBV5-4	TRBJ2-7	ASRVSGSSSYEQY
TRBV6-5	TRBJ1-1	ASSQAPGLTEAF
TRBV5-1	TRBJ2-7	ASSPTSGSLEQY
TRBV5-4	TRBJ2-1	ASSLADRSGEQF
TRBV7-2	TRBJ2-2	ASSPRTLANTGELF
TRBV7-9	TRBJ2-1	ASSLRGIDNEQF
TRBV6-1	TRBJ2-1	ASSESYGLSYNEQF
TRBV30	TRBJ2-7	AWSVDHEQY
TRBV6-6	TRBJ1-2	ASSSKGGGYT
TRBV2	TRBJ2-7	ASSGSGLSYEQY
TRBV21-1	TRBJ1-3	AQDGNTIY
TRBV6-6	TRBJ2-7	ASSYAAYEQY
TRBV6-5	TRBJ1-3	ASSSLGSVWGNTIY
TRBV5-1	TRBJ1-2	ASSLVTDNGYT
TRBV5-1	TRBJ2-2	ASSFEAGNTGELF
TRBV9	TRBJ2-7	ASSVGTASYEQY
TRBV19	TRBJ2-6	ASSPNDRGLSGANVLT
TRBV2	TRBJ1-2	ASSPSQNYGYT
TRBV11-2	TRBJ1-1	ASSLTRRAGTEAF
TRBV9	TRBJ2-3	ASSVESGGSLGTDTQY
TRBV9	TRBJ2-7	ASSETRLAGTGEQY
TRBV7-9	TRBJ2-7	ASSLAGSSYEQY
TRBV4-3	TRBJ2-3	ASSQGGGFAADTQY
TRBV7-2	TRBJ2-5	ASSLRPGQGLETQY
TRBV20-1	TRBJ1-3	SAGGTNTIY
TRBV5-1	TRBJ2-1	ASSNGQGGEQF
TRBV5-6	TRBJ2-7	ASSAQPYEQY
TRBV5-1	TRBJ1-6	ASRDEKASYNSPLH
TRBV25-1	TRBJ2-1	ASSRASGGTSGAPRQF
TRBV2	TRBJ2-7	ASTLPGQGRYEQY
TRBV5-1	TRBJ2-3	ASRPLGTSGARGTDTQY
TRBV19	TRBJ2-2	ASSIPLIAGVNTGELF
TRBV7-9	TRBJ2-5	ASSSGTGGQETQY
TRBV6-1	TRBJ1-2	ASSEAGDLDGYT
TRBV4-1	TRBJ2-7	ASSQAETAAYEQY
TRBV7-2	TRBJ1-3	ASSPTGGVWNTIY
TRBV6-6	TRBJ1-5	ASTQKGSIGNQPQH
TRBV11-1	TRBJ2-7	ASSFQAAYYEQY
TRBV4-1	TRBJ1-1	ASSQPGGETTEAF
TRBV6-6	TRBJ1-2	ASSYGGRGGYT
TRBV30	TRBJ1-4	AWRGGSMEKLF
TRBV9	TRBJ1-2	ASSVGTGGFYGYT
TRBV29-1	TRBJ2-3	SVEVLADTQY
TRBV10-1	TRBJ2-1	ASSEQGPNEQF
TRBV28	TRBJ1-6	ASSNTGASSYNSPLH
TRBV29-1	TRBJ2-1	SVEPLAGGMNEQF
TRBV6-6	TRBJ1-1	ASSHRDRVTEAF
TRBV30	TRBJ2-2	AWSADRANTGELF